Sequencing of this TCR beta chain was carried out in a study of shared clonotypes between healthy human individuals. Notes on the study in general: The authors sampled blood alone, and tissue repertoires likely differ.

In the case of this clone: The antigen is not known.

Profiled with immunoSEQ multiplex PCR; TCRdb holds only in-frame clones, not every one. The data hold 2 million to 2.5 million clones, with around 92% observed a single time. Germline V CDR1 and CDR2: LGHNA, YNFKEQ. The V end was cut by 0 bases, the J end by 3 bases, with 17 bases between. This CDR3 has 17 amino acids. This receptor was taken from a man between 18 and 35 years old in good health. Some clones in this sample may be carry-over from other donors' samples. The rearrangement uses TRBV4-2 and TRBJ1-1; perhaps TRBD1 as D (5 bases). The source material was naive CD4+ T cells from PBMCs. Subset denoted: CD45RA+ positively selected. CDR3 in amino acids: CASSQDRVLRGDTEAFF. Here the CDR3 DNA reads TGTGCCAGCAGCCAAGATCGGGTTTTGAGGGGTGACACTGAAGCTTTCTTT.